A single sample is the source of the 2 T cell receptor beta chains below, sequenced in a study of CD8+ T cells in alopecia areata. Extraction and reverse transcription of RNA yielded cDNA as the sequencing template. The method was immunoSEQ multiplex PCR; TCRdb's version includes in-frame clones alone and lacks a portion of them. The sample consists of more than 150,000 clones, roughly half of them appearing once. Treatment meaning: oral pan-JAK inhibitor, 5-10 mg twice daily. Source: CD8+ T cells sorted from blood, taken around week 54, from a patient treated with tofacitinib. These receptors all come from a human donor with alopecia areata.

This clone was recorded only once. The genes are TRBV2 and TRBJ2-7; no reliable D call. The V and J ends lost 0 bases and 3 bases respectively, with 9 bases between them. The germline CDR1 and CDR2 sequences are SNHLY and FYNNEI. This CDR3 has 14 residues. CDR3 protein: CASSEAGTGYEQYF. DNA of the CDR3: TGTGCCAGCAGTGAAGCGGGCACTGGCTACGAGCAGTACTTC.

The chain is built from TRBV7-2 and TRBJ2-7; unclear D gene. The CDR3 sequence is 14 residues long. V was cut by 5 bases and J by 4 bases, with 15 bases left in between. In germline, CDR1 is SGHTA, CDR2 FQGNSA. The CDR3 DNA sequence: TGTGCCAGCAGCCCACGGGTTAACCTATACGAGCAGTACTTC. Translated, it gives CASSPRVNLYEQYF.